These T cell receptor beta chains were read from a single sample in a study of T-cell reconstitution after alpha-beta-depleted transplantation in children. TCRdb independently ran MiXCR on the PCR reads; one entry per CDR3 protein. This sample has more than 400,000 distinct CDR3 sequences; over 40% occur once, and the top ten carry 27%. The source material was PBMCs, sampled before TCRalphabeta/CD19-depleted stem cell transplant. The receptors here all came from a girl aged 2-9 years with aplastic anemia, due to receive a stem cell transplant. Both conserved end residues are part of each CDR3. Fields, in order: D gene, clone size, J gene, V gene, CDR3 DNA, CDR3 protein. A D gene is named only where the DNA matches it firmly. Some rows mark clone size as missing; the rest say once, few, many or name a class of expanded clone.

TRBD2 once TRBJ2-7 TRBV12-3/TRBV12-4 TGTGCCAGCAGTTTAACCCAGACTAGCGGGAGAAGCTACGAGCAGTACTTC CASSLTQTSGRSYEQYF
- - TRBJ2-2 TRBV5-5 TGTGCCAGCAGCTTGTACCAGACAAACACCGGGGAGCTGTTTTTT CASSLYQTNTGELFF
TRBD1 many TRBJ2-7 TRBV7-2 TGTGCCAGCAGCTTTATTAGCCCCCGGACAGGGGCCTACGAGCAGTACTTC CASSFISPRTGAYEQYF
TRBD2 - TRBJ2-1 TRBV20-1 TGCAGTGGTAGGCGGGGGTCTGGCTACAATGAGCAGTTCTTC CSGRRGSGYNEQFF
TRBD2 - TRBJ2-1 TRBV7-3 TGTGCCAGCAGCTTAAACTGTAGCGGGAGGTGCACCCCTCTTTGGGATGAGCAGTTCTTC CASSLNCSGRCTPLWDEQFF
- - TRBJ2-1 TRBV20-1 TGCAGTGCTAGGGAGGGCCAGGGCAGGATCCTGAAGGGGGACAATGAGCAGTTCTTC CSAREGQGRILKGDNEQFF
TRBD2 - TRBJ2-5 TRBV12-3/TRBV12-4 TGTGCCAGCAGTTTCCGGACTAGCGGGGGTTCTGGTCCCCAGTACTTC CASSFRTSGGSGPQYF
- - TRBJ2-2 TRBV20-1 TGCAGTGCTAGAGAGACCGAGGCAGGGAACACCGGGGAGCTGTTTTTT CSARETEAGNTGELFF
- many TRBJ1-1 TRBV20-1 TGCAGTGCGGGTCGAGCAGGGCCGAAGACTGAAGCTTTCTTT CSAGRAGPKTEAFF
- - TRBJ2-3 TRBV12-3/TRBV12-4 TGTGCCAGCAGTTTAAAATCGGTAGATACGCAGTATTTT CASSLKSVDTQYF
- many TRBJ2-7 TRBV5-1 TGCGCCAGCAGCTCCGCCGCGGGCACCAAAACCTACGAGCAGTACTTC CASSSAAGTKTYEQYF
- few TRBJ2-7 TRBV4-3 TGCGCCAGCAGCCAAGAGGCCAGGACTTACGAGCAGTACTTC CASSQEARTYEQYF
- - TRBJ2-4 TRBV30 TGTGCCTGGAGTGTGGGGGGAGTTAGAAACATTCAGTACTTC CAWSVGGVRNIQYF
TRBD2 - TRBJ2-1 TRBV7-8 TGTGCCAGCAAGGGAGCGGGAGTTGGTCAGTTCTTC CASKGAGVGQFF
- - TRBJ2-1 TRBV4-1 TGCGCCAGCAGCCAAGAGGGGGCACACAATGAGCAGTTCTTC CASSQEGAHNEQFF
TRBD1 - TRBJ2-7 TRBV4-1 TGCGCCAGCAGCGGGACAGGATGGAACGAGCAGTACTTC CASSGTGWNEQYF
- - TRBJ2-3 TRBV3-1 TGTGCCAGCAGCCAGACCCCTTGGGGGCATGCAGATACGCAGTATTTT CASSQTPWGHADTQYF
TRBD1 few TRBJ2-2 TRBV6-1 TGTGCCGGCAGACAGGGGGTCGACACCGGGGAGCTGTTTTTT CAGRQGVDTGELFF
- - TRBJ2-3 TRBV7-9 TGTGCCAGCAGCAAAGGAGGAAGAACAGATACGCAGTATTTT CASSKGGRTDTQYF
- few TRBJ1-2 TRBV10-3 TGTGCCATCAGTGAGGCAGACTATGGCTACACCTTC CAISEADYGYTF
- many TRBJ2-7 TRBV5-1 TGCGCCAGCAGCCCGCGGGACAATTCCTACGAGCAGTACTTC CASSPRDNSYEQYF
TRBD2 once TRBJ2-1 TRBV5-1 TGCGCCAGCAGGGGACTAGCGGGAGGTATATACAATGAGCAGTTCTTC CASRGLAGGIYNEQFF
- - TRBJ1-4 TRBV5-5 TGTGCCAGCAGCTTAGCCGTACGGGAGGAAAAACTGTTTTTT CASSLAVREEKLFF
TRBD2 - TRBJ2-1 TRBV29-1 TGCAGCGTTAGGAGACTAGCGGACAATGAGCAGTTCTTC CSVRRLADNEQFF
- - TRBJ2-1 TRBV20-1 TGCAGTGCTAGAGGAAGATTGGCCGAGAATGAGCAGTTCTTC CSARGRLAENEQFF
- - TRBJ1-4 TRBV15 TGTGCCACCAGCAGAGATTCGGGAGCGGGGAATGAAAAACTGTTTTTT CATSRDSGAGNEKLFF
- - TRBJ2-5 TRBV7-9 TGTGCCAGCAGTCCGACAGGAACAAGCCAAGAGACCCAGTACTTC CASSPTGTSQETQYF
TRBD2 - TRBJ2-2 TRBV5-1 TGCGCCAGCAGCCCCCCTAGCGGGACGAACACCGGGGAGCTGTTTTTT CASSPPSGTNTGELFF
- - TRBJ1-5 TRBV6-1 TGTGCCAGCAGACACCATGACTTCAATCAGCCCCAGCATTTT CASRHHDFNQPQHF
- - TRBJ2-2 TRBV10-3 TGTGCCATCAGCCCGCGTGGAACCGGGGAGCTGTTTTTT CAISPRGTGELFF
TRBD2 - TRBJ2-2 TRBV7-8 TGTGCCAGCAGCCCACGGGGGGTTGGCGGGGAGCTGTTTTTT CASSPRGVGGELFF
- - TRBJ2-3 TRBV6-6 TGTGCCAGCTACAAGTCCACAGATACGCAGTATTTT CASYKSTDTQYF
TRBD2 - TRBJ2-1 TRBV20-1 TGCAGTGCCAGTCCCGGGACTAGACTGATCAATGAGCAGTTCTTC CSASPGTRLINEQFF
- - TRBJ2-7 TRBV20-1 TGCAGTGCTAGACGCGGTACCTACGAGCAGTACTTC CSARRGTYEQYF
- many TRBJ1-3 TRBV20-1 TGCAGTGCTAGGAACTCCGTTGGAAACACCATATATTTT CSARNSVGNTIYF
TRBD2 many TRBJ2-4 TRBV20-1 TGCAGTGCTAGAGATCGAGGACTAGCAGTAAACATTCAGTACTTC CSARDRGLAVNIQYF
- - TRBJ2-6 TRBV20-1 TGCAGTGCTAGGTGGCAGTCATTCTCCTCTGGGGCCAACGTCCTGACTTTC CSARWQSFSSGANVLTF
- - TRBJ2-3 TRBV20-1 TGCAGTGCTAGCTCTCCTACGAGCACAGATACGCAGTATTTT CSASSPTSTDTQYF
TRBD1 - TRBJ2-1 TRBV28 TGTGCCAGCACCCTGGGACAGGGGGCCTATGAGCAGTTCTTC CASTLGQGAYEQFF
TRBD2 many TRBJ2-1 TRBV20-1 TGCAGTGCCACCCGGACTAGCGGGAGGGAGCAGTTCTTC CSATRTSGREQFF
TRBD2 once TRBJ2-7 TRBV10-3 TGTGCCATCAGGGACCATCGGGGGGCCTACGAGCAGTACTTC CAIRDHRGAYEQYF